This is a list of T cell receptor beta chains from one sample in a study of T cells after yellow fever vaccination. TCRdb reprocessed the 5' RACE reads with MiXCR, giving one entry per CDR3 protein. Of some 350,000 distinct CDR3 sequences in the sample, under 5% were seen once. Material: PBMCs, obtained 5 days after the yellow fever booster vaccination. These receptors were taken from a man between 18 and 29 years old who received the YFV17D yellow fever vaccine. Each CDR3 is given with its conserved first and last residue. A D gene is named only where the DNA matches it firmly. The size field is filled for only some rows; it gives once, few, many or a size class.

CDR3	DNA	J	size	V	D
CASSWGGRETQYF	TGTGCCAGCAGCTGGGGGGGGAGAGAGACCCAGTACTTC	TRBJ2-5	NA	TRBV7-3	TRBD2
CASSPKRLKLFF	TGTGCCAGCAGCCCTAAGCGGCTAAAACTGTTTTTT	TRBJ1-4	few	TRBV7-9	NA
CSSAKPLRGVPNEQFF	TGCAGTTCAGCAAAACCTCTTCGGGGGGTCCCCAATGAGCAGTTCTTC	TRBJ2-1	many	TRBV20-1	TRBD2
CASTHRAPPETQYF	TGTGCCAGCACTCACAGGGCCCCCCCAGAGACCCAGTACTTC	TRBJ2-5	NA	TRBV12-3/TRBV12-4	NA
CASSQTGQILSYEQYF	TGTGCCAGCAGCCAGACCGGGCAGATCCTCTCCTACGAGCAGTACTTC	TRBJ2-7	NA	TRBV3-1	NA
CASSYSKGTGAEKLFF	TGTGCCAGCAGTTACTCGAAGGGGACAGGGGCCGAAAAACTGTTTTTT	TRBJ1-4	few	TRBV6-5	TRBD1
CASSFSRTSGYGYTF	TGTGCCAGCAGCTTCTCCAGGACTAGTGGGTATGGCTACACCTTC	TRBJ1-2	few	TRBV5-4	NA
CSARQQGTNYGYTF	TGCAGTGCTAGGCAACAGGGGACTAACTATGGCTACACCTTC	TRBJ1-2	few	TRBV20-1	TRBD1
CASTFGTGYGYTF	TGTGCCAGCACATTCGGAACAGGCTATGGCTACACCTTC	TRBJ1-2	NA	TRBV12-3/TRBV12-4	NA
CASSEDRGDTEAFF	TGTGCCAGCAGTGAAGACAGGGGCGACACTGAAGCTTTCTTT	TRBJ1-1	many	TRBV6-1	TRBD1
CASTGGSTGELFF	TGTGCCAGTACTGGGGGGAGCACCGGGGAGCTGTTTTTT	TRBJ2-2	NA	TRBV19	NA
CARVGSWGSYNEQFF	TGTGCCAGGGTGGGGTCCTGGGGCTCCTACAATGAGCAGTTCTTC	TRBJ2-1	few	TRBV27	NA
CASSYGGLPNEKLFF	TGTGCCAGCAGTTACGGGGGACTACCGAATGAAAAACTGTTTTTT	TRBJ1-4	NA	TRBV6-5	NA
CAIRRTGDRSDTQYF	TGTGCCATCAGGAGGACAGGGGATCGGTCAGATACGCAGTATTTT	TRBJ2-3	many	TRBV10-3	TRBD1
CASSLAAGGYQKNIQYF	TGTGCCAGCAGTTTAGCCGCGGGGGGATACCAAAAAAACATTCAGTACTTC	TRBJ2-4	NA	TRBV12-3/TRBV12-4	TRBD2
CASSSRFGTQYF	TGTGCCAGCAGTTCTCGATTCGGGACCCAGTACTTC	TRBJ2-5	NA	TRBV27	NA
CASSSGQSNTGELFF	TGCGCCAGCAGCTCAGGACAGTCCAACACCGGGGAGCTGTTTTTT	TRBJ2-2	NA	TRBV5-1	NA
CASSVEGPRETQYF	TGTGCCAGCAGTGTTGAGGGGCCTCGGGAGACCCAGTACTTC	TRBJ2-5	NA	TRBV2	NA
CSARDYVNTGELFF	TGCAGTGCGCGGGACTACGTGAACACCGGGGAGCTGTTTTTT	TRBJ2-2	few	TRBV20-1	TRBD2
CASSLLLAGALDTQYF	TGTGCCAGCAGCCTCTTACTAGCGGGGGCCTTAGATACGCAGTATTTT	TRBJ2-3	few	TRBV7-9	TRBD2
CAISESSGAQETQYF	TGTGCCATCAGTGAGTCTAGCGGGGCTCAAGAGACCCAGTACTTC	TRBJ2-5	NA	TRBV10-3	TRBD2
CASSSTGNSYNEQFF	TGTGCCAGCAGCTCTACAGGGAACTCCTACAATGAGCAGTTCTTC	TRBJ2-1	NA	TRBV7-9	NA
CASSQVQQGMGNSPLHF	TGCGCCAGCAGCCAGGTACAACAGGGTATGGGTAATTCACCCCTCCACTTT	TRBJ1-6	many	TRBV4-1	NA
CAWSLYTAREQYF	TGTGCCTGGAGTCTATATACAGCGCGGGAGCAGTACTTC	TRBJ2-7	many	TRBV30	NA
CASTGTGVQSGELFF	TGTGCCAGCACCGGGACAGGGGTCCAATCCGGGGAGCTGTTTTTT	TRBJ2-2	few	TRBV7-2	TRBD1
CASSQEPAGAHTDTQYF	TGTGCCAGCAGCCAAGAACCAGCGGGGGCCCACACAGATACGCAGTATTTT	TRBJ2-3	few	TRBV4-2	TRBD2
CASSLKGGTTQYF	TGTGCCAGCAGCCTAAAAGGGGGGACTACGCAGTATTTT	TRBJ2-3	few	TRBV7-2	NA
CASSSGHWGGYTF	TGTGCCAGCAGTTCCGGGCATTGGGGTGGCTACACCTTC	TRBJ1-2	few	TRBV12-3/TRBV12-4	NA
CASSLSQRYEQYF	TGTGCCAGCAGCTTATCCCAGAGATACGAGCAGTACTTC	TRBJ2-7	few	TRBV7-2	NA
CASSQDLRQGRGYNSPLHF	TGCGCCAGCAGCCAAGATCTGAGGCAGGGTAGGGGCTATAATTCACCCCTCCACTTT	TRBJ1-6	NA	TRBV4-3	NA
CSASQPGANVLTF	TGCAGCGCCAGTCAACCTGGGGCCAACGTCCTGACTTTC	TRBJ2-6	many	TRBV29-1	NA
CASSLTGFGKNIQYF	TGTGCCAGCAGCTTGACAGGGTTTGGCAAAAACATTCAGTACTTC	TRBJ2-4	NA	TRBV13	TRBD1
CAISETPLEDTQYF	TGTGCCATCAGTGAGACGCCCTTGGAAGATACGCAGTATTTT	TRBJ2-3	many	TRBV10-3	NA
CASSLGTGGGDEKLFF	TGTGCCAGCAGCCTCGGGACAGGGGGCGGTGATGAAAAACTGTTTTTT	TRBJ1-4	few	TRBV5-5	TRBD1
CASSLSGYPNYGYTF	TGTGCCAGCAGTTTATCTGGGTACCCTAACTATGGCTACACCTTC	TRBJ1-2	NA	TRBV27	NA
CASSIDGGSGNTIYF	TGTGCCAGCAGTATTGACGGAGGCTCTGGAAACACCATATATTTT	TRBJ1-3	many	TRBV12-3/TRBV12-4	NA
CASSPNSGTAETQYF	TGCGCCAGCAGCCCCAATAGCGGGACTGCAGAGACCCAGTACTTC	TRBJ2-5	few	TRBV5-1	TRBD2